A selection of T cell receptor beta chains follows, all from one sample in a study of cytomegalovirus exposure and HLA in healthy donors. Profiling relied on immunoSEQ multiplex PCR, and the TCRdb table lists in-frame clones only, not all of them. Seen here are some 65,000 clones, roughly 70% observed once, and the top ten hold approximately 11%. What was sequenced was PBMCs. Receptors originate from a woman aged 25-40 years in good health and CMV-seronegative. The CDR3 runs from the conserved cysteine through the conserved F or W. D genes are given only for firm matches. The listing skips clone size in some rows; elsewhere it reads once, few, many or a size class.

V	J	D	size	DNA	CDR3
TRBV7-2	TRBJ2-5	TRBD2	.	TGTGCCAGCAGCCCATGGGGAGGGGAGACCCAGTACTTC	CASSPWGGETQYF
TRBV6-6	TRBJ2-1	.	.	TGTGCCAGCAGAAGGACGACTAGACCTTCCTACAATGAGCAGTTCTTC	CASRRTTRPSYNEQFF
TRBV9	TRBJ2-1	TRBD2	.	TGTGCCAGCAGCGTAGTATCAGCGGGGGGAGGCGATGAGCAGTTCTTC	CASSVVSAGGGDEQFF
TRBV5-4	TRBJ2-5	TRBD2	.	TGTGCCAGCAGCTTACCGGGACTAGCGGGGAGGGATGAGACCCAGTACTTC	CASSLPGLAGRDETQYF
TRBV7-3	TRBJ2-3	.	.	TGTGCCAGCAGCTTATCATCTTCCGGGGATACGCAGTATTTT	CASSLSSSGDTQYF
TRBV2	TRBJ2-3	TRBD2	few	TGTGCCAGCAGTGAAGGGACTAGCGGAGATACGCAGTATTTT	CASSEGTSGDTQYF
TRBV11-2	TRBJ2-3	TRBD2	.	TGTGCCAGCAGCCAGTGGAGCGGGGCCCCAGATACGCAGTATTTT	CASSQWSGAPDTQYF
TRBV29-1	TRBJ2-7	TRBD1	.	TGCAGCGTACTACTGACAGGGGGCTACGAGCAGTACTTC	CSVLLTGGYEQYF
TRBV7-9	TRBJ1-6	TRBD1	few	TGTGCCAGCGCCTTAGGGGGCGATTCACCCCTCCACTTT	CASALGGDSPLHF
TRBV6-1	TRBJ1-3	.	few	TGTGCCAGCAGTGAATCAGCCCGGGGGAGCTCTGGAAACACCATATATTTT	CASSESARGSSGNTIYF
TRBV7-9	TRBJ2-7	.	.	TGTGCCAGCAGCCACCGGGACATAGGAAGGGAGGAGCAGTACTTC	CASSHRDIGREEQYF
TRBV2	TRBJ1-5	TRBD1	.	TGTGCCAGCAGAGACAGGGACAGGGGGGGCAATCAGCCCCAGCATTTT	CASRDRDRGGNQPQHF
TRBV6-5	TRBJ2-3	TRBD2	.	TGTGCCAGCACCGAACTAGCGGGGGGAAGGGATACGCAGTATTTT	CASTELAGGRDTQYF
TRBV6-1	TRBJ1-5	TRBD1	few	TGTGCCAGCAGACAGGGGGACCAGCCCCAGCATTTT	CASRQGDQPQHF
TRBV29-1	TRBJ1-1	.	few	TGCAGCGTTGAAGGGGGCGGACAGAACACTGAAGCTTTCTTT	CSVEGGGQNTEAFF
TRBV30	TRBJ2-4	.	.	TGTGCCTGGGGGCGATCCAAAAACATTCAGTACTTC	CAWGRSKNIQYF
TRBV13	TRBJ2-4	TRBD2	.	TGTGCCAGCAGCTTAGGTGGCGGGGGGCTTGGCATTCAGTACTTC	CASSLGGGGLGIQYF
TRBV5-4	TRBJ2-3	TRBD2	.	TGTGCCAGCAGCTTGGGCGGGAGGACGGGGAGGGATACGCAGTATTTT	CASSLGGRTGRDTQYF
TRBV5-1	TRBJ2-2	TRBD1	.	TGCGCCAGCAGCCCGTGGACAGGGAAAGTAAACACCGGGGAGCTGTTTTTT	CASSPWTGKVNTGELFF
TRBV6-1	TRBJ2-3	TRBD1	few	TGTGCCAGCAGTCCCGGGACAGACACAGATACGCAGTATTTT	CASSPGTDTDTQYF
TRBV7-9	TRBJ1-2	.	.	TGTGCCAGCAGCGAGATTGGGGGCAGCCCTTATGGCTACACCTTC	CASSEIGGSPYGYTF
TRBV5-1	TRBJ1-2	.	.	TGCGCCAGCCGCGATGGGGGGGATAATGGCTACACCTTC	CASRDGGDNGYTF
TRBV7-2	TRBJ1-5	TRBD1	few	TGTGCCAGCAGCCTGGGGACAGCCATTAGCAATCAGCCCCAGCATTTT	CASSLGTAISNQPQHF
TRBV5-4	TRBJ2-7	TRBD1	once	TGTGCCAGCAGCTTCGGGACAGGGATGGGGTACGAGCAGTACTTC	CASSFGTGMGYEQYF
TRBV21-1	TRBJ1-4	.	medium-sized	TGTGCCAGCAGCAAGAGCCAGGGCTACGCTAATGAAAAACTGTTTTTT	CASSKSQGYANEKLFF
TRBV5-5	TRBJ1-5	TRBD1	few	TGTGCCAGCAGCTCGGGACAGATCAATCAGCCCCAGCATTTT	CASSSGQINQPQHF
TRBV15	TRBJ1-1	.	.	TGTGCCACCAGTCCCGGGACCGGGGGGAACACTGAAGCTTTCTTT	CATSPGTGGNTEAFF
TRBV5-1	TRBJ2-3	.	.	TGCGCCAGCAGCTCTGGAACGCAGGTCGCCTCAGATACGCAGTATTTT	CASSSGTQVASDTQYF
TRBV5-1	TRBJ2-1	.	.	TGCGCCAGCAGCGGGCAGGGCGACAATGAGCAGTTCTTC	CASSGQGDNEQFF
TRBV9	TRBJ1-1	.	.	TGTGCCAGCAGCGCCCTTCCCAGGGCGGGACCTGAAGCTTTCTTT	CASSALPRAGPEAFF
TRBV2	TRBJ2-3	.	few	TGTGCCAGCAGTGAATGGGCAGGAACTAGCACAGATACGCAGTATTTT	CASSEWAGTSTDTQYF
TRBV10-3	TRBJ1-2	.	few	TGTGCCATCAGTGAGTCGACAGTCCTAAGAGACTATGGCTACACCTTC	CAISESTVLRDYGYTF
TRBV30	TRBJ1-5	.	once	TGTGCCTTTGACAGCTCCAATCAGCCCCAGCATTTT	CAFDSSNQPQHF
TRBV10-3	TRBJ2-7	TRBD1	few	TGTGCCATCAGTCCAGAGACAGGGGGCGTTTCTAAGGAGCAGTACTTC	CAISPETGGVSKEQYF
TRBV19	TRBJ2-7	TRBD1	.	TGTGCCAGTAGTCCCCGACAGGGGCCCTCCTACGAGCAGTACTTC	CASSPRQGPSYEQYF
TRBV7-9	TRBJ1-1	.	.	TGTGCCAGCAGCTTAGGGTACAGATGGTTCACTGAAGCTTTCTTT	CASSLGYRWFTEAFF
TRBV30	TRBJ1-2	.	.	TGTGCCTGGAGTGTCCGCTATGGCTACACCTTC	CAWSVRYGYTF
TRBV30	TRBJ2-7	.	.	TGTGCCTGGGCCCCCGGGGATTACGAGCAGTACTTC	CAWAPGDYEQYF
TRBV10-3	TRBJ2-5	.	.	TGTGCCATCAGTGAGTCCACAGGGCGGGTAGAGACCCAGTACTTC	CAISESTGRVETQYF
TRBV4-2	TRBJ1-6	.	.	TGTGCCAGCAGCCCGACCACGACAGGTATAAATTCACCCCTCCACTTT	CASSPTTTGINSPLHF
TRBV28	TRBJ1-2	.	.	TGTGCCAGCAGTTTGGCAGTTCGTGGCTACACCTTC	CASSLAVRGYTF
TRBV7-9	TRBJ1-1	.	.	TGTGCCAGCAGCTTAGGAGGGGGGAACACTGAAGCTTTCTTT	CASSLGGGNTEAFF
TRBV18	TRBJ2-7	TRBD2	.	TGTGCCAGCTCACCCCAGCGGGGTGTCACCAACGAGCAGTACTTC	CASSPQRGVTNEQYF
TRBV4-3	TRBJ2-1	TRBD2	few	TGCGCCAGCAGCCTAACCATCCAGACTAGCGGAGAGCAGTTCTTC	CASSLTIQTSGEQFF
TRBV4-3	TRBJ2-3	.	.	TGCGCCAGCAGCCAAGATCCGGGACTGAGCACAGATACGCAGTATTTT	CASSQDPGLSTDTQYF
TRBV4-1	TRBJ1-2	.	.	TGCGCCAGCAGCCAACCGGGCCTCCCTGGACTCTATGGCTACACCTTC	CASSQPGLPGLYGYTF
TRBV27	TRBJ2-7	TRBD1	.	TGTGCCAGCAGTTACAGGGGGTCCTACGAGCAGTACTTC	CASSYRGSYEQYF
TRBV7-2	TRBJ2-3	TRBD2	.	TGTGCCAGCAGCCAATTCGGACTAGCGGCCATCACAGATACGCAGTATTTT	CASSQFGLAAITDTQYF
TRBV7-2	TRBJ2-5	.	.	TGTGCCAGCACCGACAGCGTAAGAGGACCCCAGTACTTC	CASTDSVRGPQYF
TRBV11-3	TRBJ1-2	TRBD1	.	TGTGCCAGCAGCTTAGACACAGGGGGCCGGGGCTACACCTTC	CASSLDTGGRGYTF
TRBV30	TRBJ1-5	.	.	TGTGCCTGGAGCCCCGGGGGTAGGGGCAATCAGCCCCAGCATTTT	CAWSPGGRGNQPQHF
TRBV5-4	TRBJ2-3	TRBD2	.	TGTGCCAGCAGCTTGGCTAGCGGTCGAGATACGCAGTATTTT	CASSLASGRDTQYF
TRBV5-1	TRBJ2-7	TRBD1	.	TGCGCCAGCAGCGCGGGACAGGAGACCTACGAGCAGTACTTC	CASSAGQETYEQYF
TRBV6-6	TRBJ1-4	TRBD1	.	TGTGCCAGCAGGCTCCGGGCGGGACAGGGAGGGGAAAAACTGTTTTTT	CASRLRAGQGGEKLFF
TRBV28	TRBJ1-1	TRBD1	.	TGTGCCAGCAGTACCCCGGGACAGCCGGGAACTGAAGCTTTCTTT	CASSTPGQPGTEAFF
TRBV19	TRBJ2-7	TRBD1	.	TGTGCCACTCAGACAGGGAGCTCCTACGAGCAGTACTTC	CATQTGSSYEQYF
TRBV4-1	TRBJ1-1	.	.	TGCGCCAGCAGCCGGGAAAGGGGGACAACAAACACTGAAGCTTTCTTT	CASSRERGTTNTEAFF
TRBV7-8	TRBJ1-3	.	.	TGTGCCAGCATCCCAGGTCGTTACTCTGGAAACACCATATATTTT	CASIPGRYSGNTIYF
TRBV29-1	TRBJ1-2	TRBD1	.	TGCAGCGTAACCGGGACAGGGGATGGCTACACCTTC	CSVTGTGDGYTF
TRBV30	TRBJ1-2	.	.	TGTGCCTGGAGACAGCCCTATGGCTACACCTTC	CAWRQPYGYTF